The rows below give T cell receptor beta chains drawn from one sample of a study of T cell responses to AZD1222 COVID-19 vaccine. Generated by immunoSEQ multiplex PCR, the TCRdb table keeps only in-frame clones and is missing some. The sample includes 210,000 or so clones, roughly 94% of them seen just once. Sample: peripheral blood, taken 28 days after the second dose of the MenACWY control vaccine. The source of these receptors is an adult who received the MenACWY meningococcal vaccine as a control. Both conserved end residues are part of each CDR3. The D gene is left open where the match is weak. Some rows mark clone size as missing; the rest say once, few, many or name a class of expanded clone.

J | D | V | size | CDR3 | DNA
TRBJ2-3 | NA | TRBV9 | NA | CASSVQGISTDTQYF | TGTGCCAGCAGCGTACAGGGGATTAGCACAGATACGCAGTATTTT
TRBJ2-7 | TRBD2 | TRBV14 | once | CASSPRRGGLADEQYF | TGTGCCAGCAGCCCCAGAAGGGGGGGACTAGCGGACGAGCAGTACTTC
TRBJ2-7 | NA | TRBV25-1 | NA | CASSEGSYEQYF | TGTGCCAGCAGTGAAGGCTCCTACGAGCAGTACTTC
TRBJ1-2 | TRBD1 | TRBV28 | NA | CASSFQGGNYGYTF | TGTGCCAGCAGTTTCCAGGGGGGTAACTATGGCTACACCTTC
TRBJ2-1 | NA | TRBV27 | NA | CASSPRTDYSYNEQFF | TGTGCCAGCAGCCCCCGGACAGACTACTCCTACAATGAGCAGTTCTTC
TRBJ2-5 | NA | TRBV27 | NA | CASSLRFGEETQYF | TGTGCCAGCAGTTTACGATTTGGGGAAGAGACCCAGTACTTC
TRBJ2-5 | NA | TRBV18 | NA | CASSPRGTQETQYF | TGTGCCAGCTCACCCCGAGGGACCCAAGAGACCCAGTACTTC
TRBJ2-2 | NA | TRBV18 | NA | CASSPSGELFF | TGTGCCAGCTCACCATCCGGGGAGCTGTTTTTT
TRBJ1-2 | NA | TRBV12-3/TRBV12-4 | NA | CASSATGSGYTF | TGTGCCAGCAGTGCAACAGGATCCGGCTACACCTTC
TRBJ1-1 | NA | TRBV6-5 | NA | CASILVPEVTEAFF | TGTGCCAGCATATTGGTTCCGGAGGTCACTGAAGCTTTCTTT
TRBJ1-2 | NA | TRBV9 | NA | CASSVGGGTHGYTF | TGTGCCAGCAGCGTAGGAGGTGGGACTCATGGCTACACCTTC
TRBJ2-7 | NA | TRBV7-2 | NA | CASSLVAVSYEQYF | TGTGCCAGCAGCTTAGTGGCAGTCTCCTACGAGCAGTACTTC
TRBJ1-2 | NA | TRBV2 | NA | CASSEAGLYGYTF | TGTGCCAGCAGTGAAGCGGGACTTTATGGCTACACCTTC
TRBJ1-5 | NA | TRBV6-1 | NA | CASSPQTYQPQHF | TGTGCCAGCAGTCCCCAAACCTATCAGCCCCAGCATTTT
TRBJ2-7 | NA | TRBV27 | NA | CASSLSRGTPLGEQYF | TGTGCCAGCAGTTTATCGCGAGGGACCCCCCTGGGCGAGCAGTACTTC
TRBJ2-1 | NA | TRBV3-1/TRBV3-2 | NA | CASSQTEYAEQFF | TGTGCCAGCAGCCAAACAGAGTATGCTGAGCAGTTCTTC
TRBJ1-5 | NA | TRBV7-9 | NA | CASSLTTTGQPQHF | TGTGCCAGCAGCTTAACGACGACAGGCCAGCCCCAGCATTTT
TRBJ2-1 | TRBD2 | TRBV10-2 | NA | CASRAGRGASNRAYNEQFF | TGCGCCAGCAGGGCGGGGCGGGGGGCCTCGAACCGAGCCTACAATGAGCAGTTCTTC
TRBJ1-2 | NA | TRBV7-9 | NA | CASSLEQSTVGYTF | TGTGCCAGCAGCTTGGAACAGTCCACAGTTGGCTACACCTTC
TRBJ2-3 | NA | TRBV7-9 | NA | CASKGDFGPHDTDTQYF | TGTGCCAGCAAGGGGGATTTTGGCCCGCACGATACAGATACGCAGTATTTT
TRBJ2-2 | NA | TRBV6-2/TRBV6-3 | NA | CASSRATSTGELFF | TGTGCCAGCAGTAGAGCCACTAGCACCGGGGAGCTGTTTTTT
TRBJ2-5 | TRBD2 | TRBV7-2 | once | CASSSAGGGAGETQYF | TGTGCCAGCAGCTCCGCCGGCGGGGGGGCCGGAGAGACCCAGTACTTC
TRBJ1-2 | NA | TRBV28 | NA | CASSLTPRGGDGYTF | TGTGCCAGCAGTTTAACCCCCCGAGGGGGGGATGGCTACACCTTC
TRBJ2-7 | NA | TRBV13 | NA | CASSFLGRYEQYF | TGTGCCAGCAGCTTCCTTGGCCGCTACGAGCAGTACTTC
TRBJ2-5 | NA | TRBV18 | NA | CASSRQETQYF | TGTGCCAGCTCACGACAAGAGACCCAGTACTTC
TRBJ1-3 | NA | TRBV9 | NA | CASSVGSPPDGGNTIYF | TGTGCCAGCAGCGTAGGGAGTCCCCCTGATGGTGGAAACACCATATATTTT
TRBJ2-1 | NA | TRBV6-1 | NA | CASSERLNYNEQFF | TGTGCCAGCAGTGAACGACTAAACTACAATGAGCAGTTCTTC
TRBJ2-5 | NA | TRBV5-8 | NA | CASSLWQGDQETQYF | TGTGCCAGCAGCTTGTGGCAGGGTGACCAAGAGACCCAGTACTTC
TRBJ2-6 | NA | TRBV7-3 | NA | CASMLSGANVLTF | TGTGCCAGCATGCTGTCTGGGGCCAACGTCCTGACTTTC
TRBJ1-5 | NA | TRBV9 | NA | CASSVSGNSNQPQHF | TGTGCCAGCAGCGTATCGGGAAATAGCAATCAGCCCCAGCATTTT
TRBJ2-6 | NA | TRBV3-1/TRBV3-2 | NA | CASSPQGASSGANVLTF | TGTGCCAGCAGCCCCCAGGGCGCAAGCTCTGGGGCCAACGTCCTGACTTTC
TRBJ2-7 | NA | TRBV9 | NA | CASSSESGGEQYF | TGTGCCAGCAGTAGCGAAAGCGGAGGCGAGCAGTACTTC
TRBJ1-1 | NA | TRBV7-8 | NA | CASSQKLGTEAFF | TGTGCCAGCAGCCAAAAACTGGGCACTGAAGCTTTCTTT
TRBJ2-1 | TRBD2 | TRBV19 | NA | CASSIASGSYNEQFF | TGTGCCAGTAGTATCGCTAGCGGGAGCTACAATGAGCAGTTCTTC
TRBJ2-5 | TRBD2 | TRBV2 | NA | CASSGSWTSGGPEYMYQETQYF | TGTGCCAGCAGTGGGTCGTGGACTAGCGGGGGGCCCGAGTACATGTACCAAGAGACCCAGTACTTC
TRBJ2-3 | TRBD2 | TRBV5-4 | NA | CASSSSGSTDTQYF | TGTGCCAGCAGCTCTAGCGGTAGCACAGATACGCAGTATTTT
TRBJ1-4 | NA | TRBV27 | NA | CASSKIGNSPTNEKLFF | TGTGCCAGCAGTAAAATAGGGAACAGTCCAACTAATGAAAAACTGTTTTTT
TRBJ1-5 | NA | TRBV18 | once | CASSPRPLFPNQPQHF | TGTGCCAGCTCACCCCGCCCTTTATTTCCCAATCAGCCCCAGCATTTT
TRBJ2-1 | NA | TRBV2 | NA | CASSAGYAIPALFF | TGTGCCAGCAGTGCTGGCTACGCGATCCCAGCGCTGTTCTTC
TRBJ2-7 | NA | TRBV5-1 | once | CASRDTRSSYEQYF | TGCGCCAGCAGAGATACACGGAGCTCCTACGAGCAGTACTTC
TRBJ2-7 | TRBD1 | TRBV5-1 | NA | CASSTWDSGYYEQYF | TGCGCCAGCAGCACCTGGGACAGTGGGTACTACGAGCAGTACTTC
TRBJ2-5 | TRBD1 | TRBV10-3 | once | CAISESNLRQGEWQETQYF | TGTGCCATCAGTGAGTCGAACCTCAGACAGGGAGAATGGCAAGAGACCCAGTACTTC
TRBJ1-3 | TRBD1 | TRBV3-1/TRBV3-2 | NA | CASSQAGTGGTGNTIYF | TGTGCCAGCAGCCAAGCCGGGACAGGGGGAACTGGAAACACCATATATTTT
TRBJ2-2 | NA | TRBV18 | NA | CASSPGTGELFF | TGTGCCAGCTCACCAGGGACGGGGGAGCTGTTTTTT
TRBJ1-3 | TRBD1 | TRBV7-9 | NA | CASSLGAGQGIYGGNTIYF | TGTGCCAGCAGCTTAGGAGCTGGACAGGGGATTTATGGTGGAAACACCATATATTTT
TRBJ1-5 | NA | TRBV3-1/TRBV3-2 | NA | CASSQGQGNQPQHF | TGTGCCAGCAGCCAGGGTCAGGGGAATCAGCCCCAGCATTTT
TRBJ2-1 | NA | TRBV5-1 | NA | CASSFGAAYNEQFF | TGCGCCAGCAGCTTCGGCGCAGCCTACAATGAGCAGTTCTTC
TRBJ1-4 | TRBD1 | TRBV18 | NA | CASSRLSTGNEKLFF | TGTGCCAGCTCACGACTATCGACAGGGAATGAAAAACTGTTTTTT
TRBJ2-1 | TRBD2 | TRBV28 | NA | CASSLGGLAGYNEQFF | TGTGCCAGCAGTTTAGGGGGACTAGCGGGATACAATGAGCAGTTCTTC
TRBJ1-4 | NA | TRBV5-5 | NA | CASSQKATGGGEKLFF | TGTGCCAGCAGCCAGAAGGCCACAGGTGGTGGTGAAAAACTGTTTTTT
TRBJ1-6 | NA | TRBV7-9 | NA | CASSESNSNSPLHF | TGTGCCAGCAGCGAGAGCAACAGTAATTCACCCCTCCACTTT
TRBJ1-2 | NA | TRBV2 | NA | CASSEAPGNYGYTF | TGTGCCAGCAGTGAAGCACCGGGCAACTATGGCTACACCTTC